Each of the 7 T cell receptor beta chains below was sequenced from the same sample in a study of T-cell memory formation after mild COVID-19. TCRdb fed the 5' RACE reads into MiXCR, producing one record per CDR3 protein. The sample has 250,000 to 350,000 distinct CDR3 sequences, under 20% seen once; the top ten hold roughly 24%. Sequencing used PBMCs or a T cell subset sorted from them (not recorded which). Receptors were obtained from a man between 18 and 35 years old who had mild COVID-19 (a few samples of this study predate the infection). Cell type and time point are not known.

There are a few counts of this clonotype. The J gene is TRBJ2-5, the V gene TRBV3-1; possibly TRBD2 for D (5 bases). The CDR3 runs to 13 residues. Germline V gives CDR1 LGHDT, CDR2 YNNKEL (reference sequence). The germline V and J ends were trimmed by 9 bases and 2 bases, with 13 bases remaining between them. This chain's CDR3 is CASSGLSQETQYF. The CDR3 nucleotides are TGTGCCAGTTCCGGACTTTCACAAGAGACCCAGTACTTC.

This clonotype was observed a few times. This chain joins TRBV7-2 and TRBJ1-4, with 7 positions matching TRBD1. This CDR3 comprises 16 residues. The germline V gene encodes CDR1 SGHTA and CDR2 FQGNSA. V was pared by 4 bases and J by 8 bases, with 13 bases of the junction left unmatched. The DNA for the CDR3 is TGTGCCAGCAGCTCACCTAAACAGGGGCTATCCGAAAAACTGTTTTTT. It yields the protein CASSSPKQGLSEKLFF.

This clonotype was seen at least ten times. The CDR3 sequence is CSVRGRYQETQYF. In nucleotides, the CDR3 is TGCAGCGTCCGAGGACGGTACCAAGAGACCCAGTACTTC. The chain is built from TRBV29-1 and TRBJ2-5; D not certain. V was cut by 6 bases and J by 0 bases, with 11 bases left in between. CDR3 length equals 13 residues. Germline V lookup: CDR1 SQVTM, CDR2 ANQGSEA. The variable domain in full, with the rest retrieved from reference TRBV29-1 and TRBJ2-5, is SAVISQKPSRDICQRGTSLTIQCQVDSQVTMMFWYRQQPGQSLTLIATANQGSEATYESGFVIDKFPISRPNLTFSTLTVSNMSPEDSSIYLCSVRGRYQETQYFGPGTRLLVL.

The chain uses TRBV2 and TRBJ2-3; D is perhaps TRBD1 (5 bases). Germline CDR1 reads SNHLY; CDR2 reads FYNNEI. V lost 4 bases to trimming and J lost 0 bases, with 17 bases between them. The CDR3 has 17 residues. The CDR3 DNA is TGTGCCAGCAGTGTCGGAACAGGACCAGCTAGCACAGATACGCAGTATTTT. Its protein product is CASSVGTGPASTDTQYF.

The chain combines TRBV10-3 with TRBJ1-1; the D gene is possibly TRBD1 (6 bases). Trimming stripped 4 bases from V and 6 bases from J, with 12 bases between. Germline assignment: CDR1 ENHRY and CDR2 SYGVKD. The CDR3 loop spans 13 amino acids. The CDR3 DNA sequence: TGTGCCATCAGTGCCATACAGGGTTCTGAAGCTTTCTTT. Translating gives CAISAIQGSEAFF.

This clonotype was picked up one time. The rearrangement uses TRBV4-1 and TRBJ1-3; D uncertain. V was clipped by 2 bases and J by 0 bases, with 8 bases between them. Germline-derived CDR1 and CDR2 are MGHRA and YSYEKL. The CDR3 runs to 15 residues. The CDR3 loop reads CASSQLKSSGNTIYF. The CDR3 DNA is TGCGCCAGCAGCCAACTCAAGAGCTCTGGAAACACCATATATTTT.

The chain carries TRBV29-1 and TRBJ1-1, with 8 bases matching TRBD1. The CDR3 extends over 14 amino acids. CDR1 SQVTM and CDR2 ANQGSEA come from the germline V gene. V was pared by 4 bases and J by 5 bases, with 9 bases of the junction left unmatched. The CDR3 nucleotides read TGCAGCGTTGTATCAGGGGGCTCTAGGACTGAAGCTTTCTTT. As protein: CSVVSGGSRTEAFF.